The present TCR beta chain was sequenced within a study of shared clonotypes between healthy human individuals. Across the study: Each donor's CD4 naive and CD4 memory cells filled three plates apiece, CD8 naive two, and CD8 memory one. The study, taken as a whole, reports: Blood was the only sampled material, and tissue repertoires likely differ.

Concerning this clone itself: Its antigen is unknown.

Assay: immunoSEQ multiplex PCR; the TCRdb copy retains only in-frame clones and omits some. The sample lists some 1.4 million clones, roughly 96% occurring once. Sequenced material: naive CD4+ T cells sorted from blood. As to subset: CD45RA+ positively selected. This TCR was sampled from a young man in good health.

CDR3 residues: CASSISGSTDTQYF. The CDR3 bases are TGTGCCAGCAGCATATCGGGGAGCACAGATACGCAGTATTTT. This chain connects TRBV9 to TRBJ2-3, with a tentative D call TRBD2 (5 bases). V dropped 4 bases and J dropped 0 bases, with 9 bases sitting between them. CDR1 is SGDLS and CDR2 is YYNGEE in the germline V gene. This CDR3 is 14 amino acids long.